The present T cell receptor (beta chain) was sequenced within a study of cytomegalovirus exposure and HLA in healthy donors. This clone showed up just a few times. Germline V CDR1 and CDR2: SQVTM, ANQGSEA. The CDR3 runs 11 residues. The PCR made use of 60 Vbeta and 13 Jbeta primers. Clones were sequenced by immunoSEQ multiplex PCR, and TCRdb holds only the in-frame ones, with some missing. The sample includes about 150,000 clones, around 10% of them seen just once. These donors, healthy bone marrow donors, were studied. The chain couples TRBV29-1 to TRBJ2-5; no clear D gene. The DNA end favors TRBJ2-7, so the J call may be wrong. The receptor was derived from a man aged 45-65 years in good health and CMV-seronegative. Sequenced input: PBMCs. CDR3 sequence (DNA): TGCAGCGTTGAAGCGTCCTACGAGCAGTACTTC. Encoded protein: CSVEASYEQYF.